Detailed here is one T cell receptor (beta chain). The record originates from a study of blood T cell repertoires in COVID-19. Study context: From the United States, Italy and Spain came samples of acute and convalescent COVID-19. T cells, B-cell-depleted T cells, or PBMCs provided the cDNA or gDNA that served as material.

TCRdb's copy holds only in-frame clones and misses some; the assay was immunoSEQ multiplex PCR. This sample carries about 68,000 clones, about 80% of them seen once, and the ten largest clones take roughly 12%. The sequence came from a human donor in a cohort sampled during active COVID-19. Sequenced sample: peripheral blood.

The CDR3 DNA follows: TGTGCCAGCAGCTTAAACGGTGAGGGCCAAGAGACCCAGTACTTC. It yields the protein CASSLNGEGQETQYF. The chain combines TRBV11-3 with TRBJ2-5; D is perhaps TRBD2 (5 bases). Trimming took 2 bases from V and 1 from J, leaving 11 bases between them. The CDR3 consists of 15 residues. The germline V gene has CDR1 SGHNT and CDR2 YENEEA.